What follows are 22 T cell receptor beta chains derived from one specimen sequenced in a study of T cells after yellow fever vaccination. TCRdb reanalysed the 5' RACE reads using MiXCR and keeps one entry per CDR3 protein. The data show some 560,000 distinct CDR3 sequences, with around a sixth seen just once and 15% to 20% held by the top ten. The sample consisted of PBMCs, taken less than 6 days after the first yellow fever vaccination. Every receptor here comes from a young man who received the YFV17D yellow fever vaccine.

This clonotype was counted at least ten times. The chain couples TRBV5-1 to TRBJ2-5, with D hard to call. V was clipped by 4 bases and J by 2 bases, with 6 bases between them. The CDR3 contains 12 residues. Germline CDR1 SGHRS, CDR2 YFSETQ. The CDR3 nucleotides read TGCGCCAGCAGCAATCTTCAAGAGACCCAGTACTTC. Amino acid sequence: CASSNLQETQYF.

This clonotype was seen many times. J is TRBJ2-1 and V is TRBV11-2, with D tentatively TRBD2 (5 bases). The germline V gene encodes CDR1 SGHAT and CDR2 FQNNGV. The CDR3 runs 11 residues. Trimming left V 5 bases short and J 12 bases short, with 11 bases between. CDR3 nucleotide sequence: TGTGCCAGCAGCCTACTAGAGCCGCAGTTCTTC. It specifies CASSLLEPQFF.

This clonotype turned up a few times. The chain uses TRBV6-2 or TRBV6-3 and TRBJ2-7; 8 nucleotides line up with TRBD1. Germline trimming cut 5 bases from V and 3 bases from J; bases unmatched to any gene: 6. The CDR3 totals 14 residues. CDR1 and CDR2 (germline): MNHEY, SVGEGT. CDR3 loop: CASSRSGTGYEQYF. CDR3 DNA: TGTGCCAGCAGTCGGTCCGGGACAGGCTACGAGCAGTACTTC.

This clonotype was seen a single time. The V gene is TRBV19, the J gene TRBJ2-3, with 9 bases matching TRBD2. Germline CDR1 is LNHDA and CDR2 is SQIVND (reference sequence). V trimming: 7 bases; J trimming: 2 bases; junction bases outside the gene matches: 10. CDR3 length: 16 amino acids. The CDR3 DNA follows: TGTGCCAGTACAAGCCATCTAGCGGGGATCACAGATACGCAGTATTTT. Translated, it gives CASTSHLAGITDTQYF.

This chain joins TRBV20-1 and TRBJ2-3; 8 nucleotides align to TRBD2. The CDR3 has 15 amino acids. The V gene end was trimmed by 5 bases and the J gene end by 6 bases; junction bases not matched to a gene: 13. Per the germline V gene, CDR1 is DFQATT and CDR2 is SNEGSKA (reference sequence). This CDR3 is CSAPLQGLELDTQYF. In DNA, the CDR3 is TGCAGTGCTCCACTTCAGGGACTAGAGCTTGATACGCAGTATTTT.

This clonotype was found a few times. The chain couples TRBV18 to TRBJ2-5; D ambiguous. The CDR3 sequence is 15 residues long. The V gene's germline CDR1 is KGHSH and CDR2 LQKENI. Trimming pared 3 bases from V and 1 base from J, leaving 12 bases between. CDR3 nucleotide sequence: TGTGCCAGCTCACCCAGAACCTCGGTCCAAGAGACCCAGTACTTC. It is translated as CASSPRTSVQETQYF.

This clonotype came up many times. This rearrangement joins TRBV12-3 or TRBV12-4 to TRBJ2-2; 9 positions match TRBD1. J was trimmed by 3 bases and V by 6 bases; bases with no gene match: 2. This CDR3 spans 14 amino acids. CDR3 residues: CASRDRGYTGELFF. CDR3 in DNA: TGTGCCAGCAGGGACAGGGGTTACACCGGGGAGCTGTTTTTT.

This clonotype occurred a few times. This chain joins TRBV28 and TRBJ2-1; 8 nucleotides agree with TRBD1. This CDR3 contains 15 residues. The trim removed 1 base at V and 6 bases at J, leaving 5 bases unmatched. CDR1 is MDHEN, CDR2 SYDVKM, per germline. The CDR3 protein is CASSLLDRAPNEQFF. In DNA form, the CDR3 reads TGTGCCAGCAGTTTATTGGACAGGGCCCCCAATGAGCAGTTCTTC.

This chain uses TRBV11-2 with TRBJ2-3; D possibly corresponds to TRBD1 (5 bases). The CDR3 covers 16 residues. CDR1 and CDR2 (germline): SGHAT, FQNNGV. The V and J ends lost 4 bases and 4 bases respectively, with 18 bases between them. The CDR3, as DNA: TGTGCCAGCAGCTCCAGGGAAAACACGAACCCAGATACGCAGTATTTT. Translation: CASSSRENTNPDTQYF. Complete variable domain (other parts from reference TRBV11-2 and TRBJ2-3): EAGVAQSPRYKIIEKRQSVAFWCNPISGHATLYWYQQILGQGPKLLIQFQNNGVVDDSQLPKDRFSAERLKGVDSTLKIQPAKLEDSAVYLCASSSRENTNPDTQYFGPGTRLTVL.

There are a few counts of this clonotype. The V and J genes are TRBV30 and TRBJ2-7, with D possibly matching TRBD1 (7 bases). CDR1 and CDR2 (germline): GTSNPN, SVGIG (reference sequence). V lost 3 bases and J lost 7, with 13 bases in between. This CDR3 is built from 12 residues. The CDR3 here is CAWRGGGGEQYF. DNA of the CDR3: TGTGCCTGGAGAGGAGGGGGCGGGGAGCAGTACTTC.

This clonotype was picked up a small number of times. The chain is built from TRBV18 and TRBJ1-6; tentatively, D is TRBD1 (5 bases). V was pared by 0 bases and J by 6 bases, with 15 bases between. CDR1 is KGHSH, CDR2 LQKENI, per germline. The CDR3 length is 17 residues. The CDR3 DNA sequence: TGTGCCAGCTCACCACCGGGCTCGGGGGACCGTAATTCACCCCTCCACTTT. It specifies CASSPPGSGDRNSPLHF.

The rearrangement links TRBV6-5 to TRBJ2-5, with 11 bases matching TRBD2. Germline lookup yields CDR1 MNHEY and CDR2 SVGAGI. The junction had 7 bases not matched to a gene; V was cut back by 5 bases and J by 5 bases. The CDR3 length is 15 residues. In DNA, the CDR3 is TGTGCCAGCAGTCTTGGTAGCGGGGGGGTTGAGACCCAGTACTTC. Protein product: CASSLGSGGVETQYF.

This clonotype was counted only a few times. The chain combines TRBV18 with TRBJ2-5; 9 bases fit TRBD1. Unmatched junction bases numbered 10, after V lost 6 bases and J lost 2 bases. Germline lookup yields CDR1 KGHSH and CDR2 LQKENI. This CDR3 is built from 16 residues. CDR3 sequence: CASSPAPGTGQETQYF. CDR3 in DNA: TGTGCCAGCTCCCCAGCTCCGGGGACAGGGCAAGAGACCCAGTACTTC.

This rearrangement joins TRBV6-1 to TRBJ1-6; 8 nucleotides match TRBD1. Trimming at V came to 7 bases and at J to 7 bases, leaving 9 bases not matched to a gene. The CDR3 extends over 15 amino acids. CDR1 is MNHNS, CDR2 SASEGT, per germline. CDR3 region: CASTMTGASNSPLHF. DNA for the CDR3: TGTGCCAGCACCATGACAGGGGCGAGCAATTCACCCCTCCACTTT.

The chain joins TRBV6-1 to TRBJ2-7; 8 positions match TRBD1. CDR3 length: 14 amino acids. Per the germline V gene, CDR1 is MNHNS and CDR2 is SASEGT. With V trimmed by 6 bases and J by 0 bases, 4 bases remained unmatched. Here the CDR3 reads CASSATGDSYEQYF. The CDR3 coding sequence is TGTGCCAGCAGCGCGACAGGGGACTCCTACGAGCAGTACTTC.

The rearrangement links TRBV5-1 to TRBJ1-1, with D perhaps matching TRBD1 (6 bases). The CDR3 extends over 13 amino acids. V lost 4 bases and J 7 bases, leaving 14 bases between the germline ends. Germline V gene lookup returns CDR1 SGHRS and CDR2 YFSETQ. CDR3 protein: CASSGPRGSEAFF. CDR3 nucleotide sequence: TGCGCCAGCAGCGGACCCAGGGGCAGTGAAGCTTTCTTT.

This clonotype came up a few times. This rearrangement joins TRBV7-9 to TRBJ1-2; 9 nucleotides align to TRBD1. V lost 5 bases and J lost 2; bases outside the gene matches: 9. The CDR3 is made up of 16 amino acids. Germline lookup yields CDR1 SEHNR and CDR2 FQNEAQ (reference sequence). CDR3 protein: CASSTDRDRENYGYTF. The CDR3 DNA follows: TGTGCCAGCAGCACTGACCGGGACAGGGAGAACTATGGCTACACCTTC.

The chain combines TRBV6-5 with TRBJ1-1, with 7 nucleotides matching TRBD1. The V and J ends lost 0 bases and 5 bases, in that order; junction bases with no gene match: 9. Germline V gene data show CDR1 as MNHEY and CDR2 as SVGAGI. The CDR3 consists of 16 residues. The CDR3 DNA is TGTGCCAGCAGTTACTCCCGGACAGGTTGGAGGACTGAAGCTTTCTTT. It codes for CASSYSRTGWRTEAFF.

This clonotype showed up just a few times. The chain combines TRBV6-1 with TRBJ1-2; no definite D call. This CDR3 contains 14 residues. V gave up 6 bases and J gave up 2 bases, with 13 bases separating them. CDR1 is MNHNS, CDR2 SASEGT, per germline. In nucleotides, the CDR3 is TGTGCCAGCAGGGAGCCAGCCTTGAACTATGGCTACACCTTC. Translated, it gives CASREPALNYGYTF.

The gene calls are TRBV29-1 and TRBJ1-2; the D gene is possibly TRBD1 (5 bases). Germline-derived CDR1 and CDR2 are SQVTM and ANQGSEA. This CDR3 has 15 amino acids. The V end lost 5 bases, the J end lost 4 bases, and 20 bases lay between the germline ends. The chain's CDR3 is CSVINSPRGGYGYTF. DNA for the CDR3: TGCAGCGTTATAAACTCTCCGCGTGGGGGCTATGGCTACACCTTC.

The chain couples TRBV19 to TRBJ1-4, with D perhaps matching TRBD1 (5 bases). Germline V gene data show CDR1 as LNHDA and CDR2 as SQIVND (reference sequence). V lost 0 bases and J lost 8, with 10 bases in between. CDR3 length equals 14 residues. The CDR3 spells CASSIEGVNEKLFF. CDR3 coding DNA: TGTGCCAGTAGTATAGAAGGGGTTAACGAAAAACTGTTTTTT.

The chain carries TRBV27 and TRBJ1-2, with no clear D. Trimming removed 5 bases at V and 4 bases at J, with 14 bases between. The CDR3 is made up of 14 amino acids. Germline CDR1 and CDR2: MNHEY and SMNVEV (reference sequence). The CDR3 coding sequence is TGTGCCAGCAGTGTGGTCGGGTCAGCCTATGGCTACACCTTC. Its translation: CASSVVGSAYGYTF.